The entry that follows covers one TCR beta chain sequence. Its antigen is unknown. Together with a sample-barcoded 5' primer, a J-beta primer mix was included in a second PCR lasting about 6 to 11 cycles. TCRdb analysed the 5' RACE reads with MiXCR anew, one entry per CDR3 protein. The sample includes more than 1.4 million distinct CDR3 sequences, 42% of them seen just once. Investigators took about 9.4 milliliters of peripheral blood from every donor. Per sample, at least 6 micrograms of total RNA were extracted. This sample was included in a study of blood T cells in healthy people across ages. General study findings and limits: Bulk PBMC profiling left naive and antigen-experienced comparisons inconclusive.

V shed 1 base and J shed 0 bases, with 12 bases lying between them. CDR1 SNHLY and CDR2 FYNNEI come from the germline V gene. The CDR3 length is 17 residues. The sequence came from a young woman in good health. Sequenced material: blood. V and J are TRBV2 and TRBJ1-4, with unresolved D. The CDR3 reads CASSEVFPEATNEKLFF. The CDR3 coding sequence is TGTGCCAGCAGTGAAGTATTTCCCGAGGCAACTAATGAAAAACTGTTTTTT.